One sample yielded the 5 T cell receptor beta chains listed below, sequenced in a study of T cell repertoires in cytomegalovirus infection. TCRdb recomputed calls from the reads with MiXCR, one row per CDR3 protein. The data show around 300,000 distinct CDR3 sequences, 9.5% seen once. Material: PBMCs. The receptors shown here come from a human donor in good health (CMV status not recorded). Some clones in this sample may be carry-over from other donors' samples.

This clonotype was picked up many times. This chain joins TRBV5-1 and TRBJ2-7; possible D gene TRBD1, 6 bases. V shed 5 bases and J shed 3 bases, with 12 bases lying between them. The CDR3 is 13 amino acids. Germline CDR1 is SGHRS and CDR2 is YFSETQ. CDR3 residues: CASRSQGFYEQYF. The DNA of the CDR3 is TGCGCCAGCAGGTCACAGGGTTTCTACGAGCAGTACTTC.

V and J are TRBV6-2 or TRBV6-3 and TRBJ1-2; TRBD1 matches 7 bases. Germline loops: CDR1 MNHEY, CDR2 SVGEGT. V lost 6 bases to trimming and J lost 0 bases; unmatched junction nucleotides: 7. CDR3 length: 15 residues. For the CDR3, the DNA is TGTGCCAGCAGGACGGACAGGAAAGCTAACTATGGCTACACCTTC. This encodes CASRTDRKANYGYTF.

This clonotype has at least ten counts. The J gene is TRBJ2-1, the V gene TRBV7-2; TRBD2 matches 11 bases. Germline V gene lookup returns CDR1 SGHTA and CDR2 FQGNSA. After removal of 2 bases from V and 7 bases from J, the junction contained 7 bases not matched to a gene. The length of the CDR3 is 16 residues. CDR3 region: CASSLQTSGSGNEQFF. The CDR3 DNA is TGTGCCAGCAGCTTACAAACTAGCGGGAGTGGAAATGAGCAGTTCTTC.

This clonotype has ten or more counts. The rearrangement joins TRBV7-9 to TRBJ1-2; D not resolved. V dropped 2 bases and J dropped 2 bases, with 6 bases sitting between them. The CDR3 has 13 residues. CDR1 is SEHNR and CDR2 is FQNEAQ in the germline V gene (reference sequence). CDR3 region: CASSLKPNYGYTF. The CDR3, as DNA: TGTGCCAGCAGCTTAAAACCAAACTATGGCTACACCTTC.

This clonotype was seen a few times. V gene TRBV7-2 combines with J gene TRBJ2-2, with 11 bases matching TRBD2. CDR1 and CDR2 from the germline V gene are SGHTA and FQGNSA. V gave up 2 bases and J gave up 6 bases; unmatched junction bases: 8. The CDR3 covers 17 residues. The CDR3 DNA reads TGTGCCAGCAGCTTATCACCGGGACTAGCGGTGCCCGGGGAGCTGTTTTTT. Translated: CASSLSPGLAVPGELFF.